This TCR beta chain originates from a study of cytomegalovirus exposure and HLA in healthy donors. Study background: Approximately 180 million T cells yielded approximately 100 million unique TCR beta sequences, as an earlier analysis found.

Whole-study results and caveats: Accurate prediction of HLA-A and HLA-B alleles (for most subjects) was reportedly achieved from TCR beta sequences. There were around 160 TCR beta chains listed as cytomegalovirus-associated. A link between a missense DCLRE1C variant and TCR beta V- and J-gene trimming emerged from a later analysis.

Comments on this clone: The antigen remains unidentified.

Primers for the PCR totalled 60 Vbeta and 13 Jbeta. TCRdb's copy holds only in-frame clones and misses some; the assay was immunoSEQ multiplex PCR. The table lists roughly 180,000 clones, around 85% of them singletons. Sequenced sample: PBMCs. The source of this sequence is a boy between 2 and 10 years old in good health and CMV-seronegative.

For the CDR3, the DNA is TGTGCCAGCAGTTCCGGGACAGGGTGGGATGAGCAGTTCTTC. It is translated as CASSSGTGWDEQFF. The chain combines TRBV6-4 with TRBJ2-1, with 9 nucleotides matching TRBD1. The germline V gene encodes CDR1 MRHNA and CDR2 SNTAGT. V was clipped by 5 bases and J by 8 bases; unmatched bases: 7. The CDR3 contains 14 residues.